This T cell receptor beta chain comes out of a study of shared clonotypes between healthy human individuals. Comments on this clone: Its antigen is currently unknown.

V shed 6 bases, J shed 6 bases, and the junction held 11 bases outside the gene matches. The length of the CDR3 is 15 residues. Germline V CDR1 and CDR2: SNHLY, FYNNEI. Source study methods: Filtering differed since immunoSEQ provided only junctions, with no quality scores. Clones were sequenced by immunoSEQ multiplex PCR, and TCRdb holds only the in-frame ones, with some missing. V and J calls and clone size are given by that table; D and trimming were obtained from the DNA. The data contain fewer than 150,000 clones, 65% to 75% of them singletons. Study-level findings and limits: Estimated clonotype richness was generally higher in naive than memory subsets.

V gene TRBV2 combines with J gene TRBJ1-5; 7 bases fit TRBD1. The sequenced material came from memory CD8+ T cells sorted from blood. Subset noted: CD45RO+ cells pooled with CCR7-negative TemRA cells. The TCR was taken from a woman aged 30 to 39 in good health. The CDR3 is CASRKGEGAGQPQHF. CDR3 nucleotides: TGTGCCAGCAGGAAAGGGGAGGGGGCCGGTCAGCCCCAGCATTTT.